This is a list of T cell receptor beta chains from one sample in a study of blood T cell repertoires in COVID-19. Sequencing used immunoSEQ multiplex PCR; TCRdb keeps in-frame clones, though not all of them. Here the sample spans roughly 190,000 clones, about nine tenths being singletons. What was sequenced was PBMCs or T cells enriched from blood (not recorded which). These receptor sequences come from a young woman who had recovered from COVID-19. CDR3s include the opening cysteine and the closing phenylalanine or tryptophan. The order of the fields is D gene, V gene, clone size, J gene, CDR3 DNA, CDR3 protein. A D gene is named only where the DNA matches it firmly. A row's size may be missing; if present it is once, few, many or a size class.

d_call: TRBD2; v_call: TRBV28; clone_size: once; j_call: TRBJ2-1; cdr3_nt: TGTGCCAGCAGTACACTGGGACTAGCGGGAAACATCGGTGAGCAGTTCTTC; cdr3_aa: CASSTLGLAGNIGEQFF
d_call: TRBD1; v_call: TRBV11-2; clone_size: .; j_call: TRBJ2-3; cdr3_nt: TGTGCCAGCAGCTTAGATTGGGGACAGGGATTGTATTTT; cdr3_aa: CASSLDWGQGLYF
d_call: TRBD1; v_call: TRBV7-8; clone_size: .; j_call: TRBJ1-2; cdr3_nt: TGTGCCAGCAGCTTTAAGAACGACAGGGGAAGTGGCTACACCTTC; cdr3_aa: CASSFKNDRGSGYTF
d_call: .; v_call: TRBV9; clone_size: .; j_call: TRBJ2-7; cdr3_nt: TGTGCCAGCAGCGTAGATCGGACTACGAAGCAGTACTTC; cdr3_aa: CASSVDRTTKQYF
d_call: TRBD1; v_call: TRBV11-2; clone_size: .; j_call: TRBJ1-1; cdr3_nt: TGTGCCAGCAGCCCAGGACCGGGGACAGGGGCTTTCTTT; cdr3_aa: CASSPGPGTGAFF
d_call: .; v_call: TRBV6-2/TRBV6-3; clone_size: .; j_call: TRBJ1-1; cdr3_nt: TGTGCCAGCAGTTATGACTTGGTGAACACTGAAGCTTTCTTT; cdr3_aa: CASSYDLVNTEAFF
d_call: TRBD2; v_call: TRBV10-3; clone_size: once; j_call: TRBJ2-5; cdr3_nt: TGTGCCATCAGTGAGTCCATTACTCTAGCGGGGCAGCAGGCCGAGACCCAGTACTTC; cdr3_aa: CAISESITLAGQQAETQYF
d_call: TRBD2; v_call: TRBV29-1; clone_size: .; j_call: TRBJ2-3; cdr3_nt: TGCAGCCTCCGAGCGGGGCAGGGATGGGGAGATACGCAGTATTTT; cdr3_aa: CSLRAGQGWGDTQYF
d_call: .; v_call: TRBV27; clone_size: .; j_call: TRBJ2-3; cdr3_nt: TGTGCCAGCAGGCAGGGAGGCAGCACAGATACGCAGTATTTT; cdr3_aa: CASRQGGSTDTQYF
d_call: TRBD1; v_call: TRBV30; clone_size: .; j_call: TRBJ1-1; cdr3_nt: TGTGCCTGGAGTCGAAGGGACAGGGGGCCTGAAGCTTTCTTT; cdr3_aa: CAWSRRDRGPEAFF
d_call: .; v_call: TRBV12-3/TRBV12-4; clone_size: .; j_call: TRBJ2-7; cdr3_nt: TGTGCCAGCAGCCAGCGATCCGAGCAGTACTTC; cdr3_aa: CASSQRSEQYF
d_call: .; v_call: TRBV27; clone_size: .; j_call: TRBJ2-2; cdr3_nt: TGTGCCAGCAGTTTATCCCGGGGGACCGGGGAGCTGTTTTTT; cdr3_aa: CASSLSRGTGELFF
d_call: TRBD2; v_call: TRBV5-8; clone_size: .; j_call: TRBJ2-5; cdr3_nt: TGTGCCAGCAGCTTGGGACAGCGGGGGATCCAAGAGACCCAGTACTTC; cdr3_aa: CASSLGQRGIQETQYF
d_call: .; v_call: TRBV6-5; clone_size: .; j_call: TRBJ2-3; cdr3_nt: TGTGCCAGCAGATCGCTAGGAACAGATACGCAGTATTTT; cdr3_aa: CASRSLGTDTQYF
d_call: .; v_call: TRBV14; clone_size: .; j_call: TRBJ2-2; cdr3_nt: TGTGCCAGCAGCCAAGCTGTGAACACCGGGGAGCTGTTTTTT; cdr3_aa: CASSQAVNTGELFF
d_call: .; v_call: TRBV3-1/TRBV3-2; clone_size: .; j_call: TRBJ2-2; cdr3_nt: TGTGCCAGCAGCCAAGATCAGCTAGGAGCTTACACCGGGGAGCTGTTTTTT; cdr3_aa: CASSQDQLGAYTGELFF
d_call: TRBD2; v_call: TRBV6-4; clone_size: .; j_call: TRBJ2-4; cdr3_nt: TGTGCCAGCAGTCCCACGGGAGGGGATGGAAACATTCAGTACTTC; cdr3_aa: CASSPTGGDGNIQYF
d_call: TRBD2; v_call: TRBV19; clone_size: .; j_call: TRBJ2-1; cdr3_nt: TGTGCCACGTCGACTAGCGCTTCCTACAATGAGCAGTTCTTC; cdr3_aa: CATSTSASYNEQFF
d_call: TRBD1; v_call: TRBV28; clone_size: .; j_call: TRBJ1-6; cdr3_nt: TGTGCCAGCAGTTACTCGACAGGGGAAGGTTCACCCCTCCACTTT; cdr3_aa: CASSYSTGEGSPLHF
d_call: .; v_call: TRBV3-1/TRBV3-2; clone_size: .; j_call: TRBJ2-3; cdr3_nt: TGTGCCAGCAGCCAAGTCGCTACTGGCACAGATACGCAGTATTTT; cdr3_aa: CASSQVATGTDTQYF
d_call: .; v_call: TRBV28; clone_size: .; j_call: TRBJ2-5; cdr3_nt: TGTGCCAGCAGCGGGGTGCTGATACAGGGCCCCCAGTACTTC; cdr3_aa: CASSGVLIQGPQYF
d_call: .; v_call: TRBV2; clone_size: .; j_call: TRBJ2-7; cdr3_nt: TGTGCCAGCAGTGAGTTGCGAGGAACCTACGAGCAGTACTTC; cdr3_aa: CASSELRGTYEQYF
d_call: TRBD2; v_call: TRBV28; clone_size: once; j_call: TRBJ2-2; cdr3_nt: TGTGCCAGCAGTTGGTTCGGTAGCGGGAGGGGGGTCACCGGGGAGCTGTTTTTT; cdr3_aa: CASSWFGSGRGVTGELFF
d_call: .; v_call: TRBV4-1; clone_size: .; j_call: TRBJ2-3; cdr3_nt: TGCGCCAGCAGCCAACCCCTCAACCGGGGTAGCACAGATACGCAGTATTTT; cdr3_aa: CASSQPLNRGSTDTQYF
d_call: TRBD2; v_call: TRBV13; clone_size: .; j_call: TRBJ2-3; cdr3_nt: TGTGCCAGCAGCTTAAATAGCGGGAGGGCCTTGGGAGATACGCAGTATTTT; cdr3_aa: CASSLNSGRALGDTQYF
d_call: .; v_call: TRBV28; clone_size: .; j_call: TRBJ1-2; cdr3_nt: TGTGCCAGCAGTCCCCAGCGGGTTAACTATGGCTACACCTTC; cdr3_aa: CASSPQRVNYGYTF
d_call: .; v_call: TRBV19; clone_size: .; j_call: TRBJ2-3; cdr3_nt: TGTGCCAGTAGTGACCAGCCAGGGAATACGCAGTATTTT; cdr3_aa: CASSDQPGNTQYF
d_call: TRBD1; v_call: TRBV15; clone_size: .; j_call: TRBJ2-4; cdr3_nt: TGTGCCACCAGCAGAGATAGGGGGCAAAACATTCAGTACTTC; cdr3_aa: CATSRDRGQNIQYF
d_call: TRBD1; v_call: TRBV12-5; clone_size: .; j_call: TRBJ1-1; cdr3_nt: TGTGCTAGTGGTTTGGGGTCGGGACAGGGCCTCACTGAAGCTTTCTTT; cdr3_aa: CASGLGSGQGLTEAFF
d_call: .; v_call: TRBV10-3; clone_size: .; j_call: TRBJ1-1; cdr3_nt: TGTGCCATCAGTGAGTCGGGCTTAGAAGCTTTCTTT; cdr3_aa: CAISESGLEAFF
d_call: .; v_call: TRBV9; clone_size: .; j_call: TRBJ1-2; cdr3_nt: TGTGCCAGCAGCTCCTCGAGCTATGGCTACACCTTC; cdr3_aa: CASSSSSYGYTF
d_call: TRBD1; v_call: TRBV28; clone_size: once; j_call: TRBJ2-1; cdr3_nt: TGTGCCAGCAGTGAAACGGGGACAGGGCCCAGCAATGAGCAGTTCTTC; cdr3_aa: CASSETGTGPSNEQFF
d_call: .; v_call: TRBV6-5; clone_size: .; j_call: TRBJ1-2; cdr3_nt: TGTGCCAGCCAGAAAGGCGGGGCCCGATATGGCTACACCTTC; cdr3_aa: CASQKGGARYGYTF
d_call: .; v_call: TRBV27; clone_size: .; j_call: TRBJ1-5; cdr3_nt: TGTGCCAGCAGTCCCCGGGGTCAGCCCCAGCATTTT; cdr3_aa: CASSPRGQPQHF
d_call: .; v_call: TRBV30; clone_size: .; j_call: TRBJ1-1; cdr3_nt: TGTGCCTGGAGTAGGTGGGGGGGCCGCACTGAAGCTTTCTTT; cdr3_aa: CAWSRWGGRTEAFF
d_call: TRBD1; v_call: TRBV19; clone_size: .; j_call: TRBJ1-2; cdr3_nt: TGTGCCAGTAGTTCACGGGACAGGGGTTATGGCTACACCTTC; cdr3_aa: CASSSRDRGYGYTF
d_call: .; v_call: TRBV9; clone_size: .; j_call: TRBJ2-2; cdr3_nt: TGTGCCAGCAGCGTATTTCCAGGGCACACCGGGGAGCTGTTTTTT; cdr3_aa: CASSVFPGHTGELFF
d_call: TRBD1; v_call: TRBV28; clone_size: .; j_call: TRBJ2-7; cdr3_nt: TGTGCCAGCAGTTTGCTCGTTACAGGGGCCGGCTACGAGCAGTACTTC; cdr3_aa: CASSLLVTGAGYEQYF
d_call: TRBD2; v_call: TRBV19; clone_size: .; j_call: TRBJ2-1; cdr3_nt: TGTGCCAGTACCCAAGGACTAGCGGAATACAATGAGCAGTTCTTC; cdr3_aa: CASTQGLAEYNEQFF
d_call: .; v_call: TRBV6-5; clone_size: .; j_call: TRBJ1-3; cdr3_nt: TGTGCCAGCAGTTACTCGGGCCTGGGAAACACCATATATTTT; cdr3_aa: CASSYSGLGNTIYF
d_call: .; v_call: TRBV4-1; clone_size: .; j_call: TRBJ2-1; cdr3_nt: TGCGCCAGCAGCCAGCCTCCAAGCGGCGGTCGCGATGAGCAGTTCTTC; cdr3_aa: CASSQPPSGGRDEQFF
d_call: .; v_call: TRBV7-6; clone_size: .; j_call: TRBJ1-6; cdr3_nt: TGTGCCAGCAGCTTTGGGGCCACACAGGGCCAATCACCCCTCCACTTT; cdr3_aa: CASSFGATQGQSPLHF
d_call: .; v_call: TRBV11-2; clone_size: .; j_call: TRBJ2-7; cdr3_nt: TGTGCCAGCAGCCCAAGACAGTTTCCCTACGAGCAGTACTTC; cdr3_aa: CASSPRQFPYEQYF
d_call: .; v_call: TRBV5-6; clone_size: once; j_call: TRBJ2-5; cdr3_nt: TGTGCCAGCAGCTTCGTGGACAGTTCTAGGGAGACCCAGTACTTC; cdr3_aa: CASSFVDSSRETQYF
d_call: .; v_call: TRBV11-2; clone_size: .; j_call: TRBJ2-2; cdr3_nt: TGTGCCAGCCGGACAGACTACACCGGGGAGCTGTTTTTT; cdr3_aa: CASRTDYTGELFF
d_call: TRBD1; v_call: TRBV7-2; clone_size: .; j_call: TRBJ1-5; cdr3_nt: TGTGCCAGCAGCGCACAGGGGGCGGGGCAGCCCCAGCATTTT; cdr3_aa: CASSAQGAGQPQHF
d_call: .; v_call: TRBV27; clone_size: once; j_call: TRBJ1-1; cdr3_nt: TGTGCCAGCAGTAAACAGGCAATGAACACTGAAGCTTTCTTT; cdr3_aa: CASSKQAMNTEAFF
d_call: .; v_call: TRBV5-1; clone_size: .; j_call: TRBJ2-5; cdr3_nt: TGCGCCAGCAGCTCTGAGCTGATACCCCCAGAGACCCAGTACTTC; cdr3_aa: CASSSELIPPETQYF
d_call: .; v_call: TRBV20-1; clone_size: .; j_call: TRBJ2-3; cdr3_nt: TGCAGTGCTAGTGGTACTCTTAGCACAGATACGCAGTATTTT; cdr3_aa: CSASGTLSTDTQYF
d_call: .; v_call: TRBV4-2; clone_size: .; j_call: TRBJ1-5; cdr3_nt: TGTGCCAGCAGCCAAGAGGGGGGGATGAGCCAGCCCCAGCATTTT; cdr3_aa: CASSQEGGMSQPQHF
d_call: .; v_call: TRBV5-1; clone_size: .; j_call: TRBJ1-1; cdr3_nt: TGCGCCAGCAGCTTGGTGGGCCCGAACACTGAAGCTTTCTTT; cdr3_aa: CASSLVGPNTEAFF